A selection of T cell receptor delta chains follows, all from one sample in a study of gamma-delta T cells after stem cell transplantation. TCRdb redid clone calling on the RT-PCR reads using CATT. This sample has about 11,000 delta-chain clones, with under 45% found just once. Sequenced: gamma-delta T cells. These receptors were obtained from a human donor. It is not recorded whose cells these are; they may come from a transplant donor. Each CDR3 is given with its conserved first and last residue. The D gene is left open where the match is weak. A clone size is listed for some rows: how often the clone was seen (once, few, many), or a class if it is expanded.

j_call	d_call	clone_size	v_call	cdr3_length	cdr3_aa	cdr3_nt
TRDJ2	TRDD3	-	TRDV1	21	CALGDLVLLGDKPGMTAQLFF	TGTGCTCTTGGGGACCTAGTCCTACTGGGGGATAAGCCAGGTATGACAGCACAACTCTTCTTT
TRDJ2	TRDD3	few	TRDV1	17	CAMTLLGDNSLTAQLFF	TGTGCTATGACTCTACTGGGGGATAACTCTTTGACAGCACAACTCTTCTTT
TRDJ1	TRDD3	few	TRDV1	24	CALGDLNGLPYYWGIRQYTDKLIF	TGTGCTCTTGGGGACCTCAATGGCCTTCCCTATTACTGGGGGATACGCCAATACACCGATAAACTCATCTTT
TRDJ1	-	-	TRDV1	20	CALGGGPSYKLGALTDKLIF	TGTGCTCTGGGGGGGGGGCCTTCCTACAAACTGGGGGCCCTCACCGATAAACTCATCTTT
TRDJ1	TRDD3	few	TRDV3	15	CAFSNLLGPFDKLIF	TGTGCCTTTAGTAATCTACTGGGGCCCTTCGATAAACTCATCTTT
TRDJ1	TRDD3	medium-sized	TRDV1	24	CALGERLCPTTITGGYAFTDKLIF	TGTGCTCTTGGGGAACGTCTGTGTCCTACGACCATTACTGGGGGATACGCATTTACCGATAAACTCATCTTT
TRDJ1	-	-	TRDV3	21	CAFYPPSNGREVAADTDKLIF	TGTGCCTTTTATCCGCCTTCCAACGGGAGGGAGGTGGCGGCCGACACCGATAAACTCATCTTT
TRDJ1	-	-	TRDV1	19	CAIGERTLACLTNTDKLIF	TGTGCTATTGGAGAAAGAACCTTGGCCTGCCTTACCAACACCGATAAACTCATCTTT
TRDJ1	TRDD3	few	TRDV3	23	CASSLSYWGTAFHLSSYTDKLIF	TGTGCCTCCTCCCTATCCTACTGGGGGACAGCATTTCATTTATCCTCGTACACCGATAAACTCATCTTT
TRDJ1	TRDD3	-	TRDV3	18	CAFSTNGGYPTYTYKLIF	TGTGCCTTTTCCACCAATGGGGGATACCCTACGTACACCTATAAACTCATCTTT
TRDJ1	-	-	TRDV2	13	CACDLYWIDKLIF	TGTGCCTGTGACCTGTACTGGATCGATAAACTCATCTTT
TRDJ2	TRDD3	-	TRDV3	21	CASLFLLGSCPGVGITAQLFF	TGTGCCTCCCTGTTCTTACTTGGGTCCTGCCCCGGGGTGGGGATAACAGCACAACTCTTCTTT
TRDJ1	-	-	TRDV1	18	CALGNHPPYGPCTDKLIF	TGTGCTCTTGGGAACCACCCTCCCTACGGACCGTGCACCGATAAACTCATCTTT
TRDJ1	TRDD3	few	TRDV1	20	CALGAYFLTWGIQGTDKLIF	TGTGCTCTTGGGGCCTACTTCCTAACCTGGGGGATACAAGGCACCGATAAACTCATCTTT
TRDJ1	TRDD3	-	TRDV3	19	CASRGFSTGGGSTADKLIF	TGTGCCTCGCGTGGGTTTTCGACTGGGGGGGGAAGTACGGCCGATAAACTCATCTTT
TRDJ3	TRDD3	medium-sized	TRDV2	15	CACDWGIWDTRQMFF	TGTGCCTGTGACTGGGGGATATGGGACACCCGACAGATGTTTTTC
TRDJ3	TRDD3	-	TRDV3	20	CASTLRTGGYGSWDTRQMFF	TGTGCCTCTACCCTAAGGACTGGGGGATACGGCTCCTGGGACACCCGACAGATGTTTTTC
TRDJ2	-	-	TRDV1	22	CALGGPPSRGFPKPALAAQLFF	TGTGCTCTTGGGGGGCCGCCTTCCCGGGGATTCCCAAAGCCCGCTTTGGCAGCACAACTCTTCTTT
TRDJ1	TRDD2	-	TRDV1	17	CALGEHRPSYLASKLIF	TGTGCTCTTGGGGAACACCGGCCTTCCTATCTGGCTTCTAAACTCATCTTT
TRDJ3	TRDD3	few	TRDV2	22	CACDKMLRTGDFPSWDTRQMFF	TGTGCCTGTGACAAGATGCTGCGTACTGGGGACTTCCCCTCCTGGGACACCCGACAGATGTTTTTC
TRDJ3	-	medium-sized	TRAV29/DV5	21	CAASGGGWGGTLSWDTRQMFF	TGTGCAGCAAGCGGTGGAGGCTGGGGAGGGACCCTCTCCTGGGACACCCGACAGATGTTTTTC
TRDJ3	-	few	TRDV1	16	CALGGPISWDTRQMFF	TGTGCTCTTGGGGGTCCCATATCCTGGGACACCCGACAGATGTTTTTC
TRDJ1	-	few	TRDV1	11	CALGEGGKLIF	TGTGCTCTTGGGGAGGGCGGCAAACTCATCTTT
TRDJ1	TRDD3	-	TRDV2	20	CACDTSSTRFGGSYTDKLIF	TGTGCCTGTGACACTTCATCCACACGGTTTGGGGGATCGTACACCGATAAACTCATCTTT
TRDJ1	-	-	TRDV2	17	CACDTASGGRYTDKLIF	TGTGCCTGTGACACCGCCTCGGGGGGACGGTACACCGATAAACTCATCTTT
TRDJ1	-	-	TRDV3	16	CAFKLRLGLMADKLIF	TGTGCCTTTAAACTACGACTGGGTCTGATGGCCGATAAACTCATCTTT